Here is one T cell receptor beta chain with its context. Its specificity is not known. The record originates from a study of T cell responses to AZD1222 COVID-19 vaccine. Findings of the study overall: The donor group comprised mostly white British people and more females; the analysis possibly underestimated clonal diversity. Close to half of all spike-specific TCRs reportedly target regions of the variants that are unmutated.

The V gene lost 0 bases and the J gene lost 1 base, with 12 bases spanning the gap. The germline V gene has CDR1 LGHNA and CDR2 YNFKEQ. The CDR3 loop spans 16 amino acids. Assay: immunoSEQ multiplex PCR; the TCRdb copy retains only in-frame clones and omits some. The repertoire holds 130,000 to 150,000 clones, with approximately 92% as singletons. The TCR was taken from an adult in good health. J is TRBJ1-1 and V is TRBV4-2; D perhaps matches TRBD1 (5 bases). The sequencing here drew on peripheral blood, taken on day 0 of AZD1222 vaccination. The CDR3 DNA follows: TGTGCCAGCAGCCAAGAGCTTAAAACAGGGAACACTGAAGCTTTCTTT. Amino acid sequence: CASSQELKTGNTEAFF.